Here is one T cell receptor (beta chain) with its context. This entry belongs to a study of blood T cell repertoires in COVID-19. Study background: Sites across the United States, Italy and Spain contributed samples from acute and convalescent COVID-19. From T cells, B-cell-depleted T cells, or PBMCs came the material, which was cDNA or gDNA.

V gave up 8 bases and J gave up 3 bases; unmatched junction bases: 5. The CDR3 is 14 residues long. Germline V gene data show CDR1 as SGHRS and CDR2 as YFSETQ. Per the original data handling: Cell counts per sample came from amplifying reference gene primers. TCRdb keeps only in-frame clones here, not all; method: immunoSEQ multiplex PCR. Clone size and the V and J calls come from that table; the DNA yielded D and trimming. The data show 200,000 or so clones, with approximately 87% seen just once and about 20% held by the top ten. Material for sequencing was peripheral blood. The chain recombines TRBV5-1 with TRBJ2-3; 11 nucleotides agree with TRBD1. This clonotype was sampled from a person aged 70 to 85 with COVID-19, enrolled during active disease. The DNA of the CDR3 is TGCGCCAGTGCAGGGACAGGGGGAACAGATACGCAGTATTTT. As protein: CASAGTGGTDTQYF.